The T cell receptor beta chain described here comes from a study of blood T cell repertoires in COVID-19. Background on the study: The origin of the acute and convalescent COVID-19 samples was the United States, Italy and Spain. PBMCs, B-cell-depleted T cells, or T cells were the source of the cDNA or gDNA that made up the material.

Germline V gene sequence: CDR1 LGHNA, CDR2 YNFKEQ. This CDR3 region has 17 residues. V was shortened by 0 bases and J by 4 bases, with 16 bases between the two germline ends. How the authors handled the data: Nucleated cell number was recorded as an estimate derived from reference gene primer amplification. The table came from immunoSEQ multiplex PCR; TCRdb's copy has only in-frame clones and leaves some out. V, J and clone size are taken as reported in that table, and D and trimming were inferred from the DNA itself. Found here are tens of thousands of clones, roughly 84% of them singletons; the top ten hold approximately 14%.

This receptor was identified in a man aged 45-65 years with active or convalescent COVID-19. The V gene is TRBV4-2, the J gene TRBJ1-3, with TRBD1 as a possible D gene (6 bases). Input material: peripheral blood. The chain's CDR3 is CASSQDTPGHQGNTIYF. DNA of the CDR3: TGTGCCAGCAGCCAAGATACCCCGGGACACCAAGGAAACACCATATATTTT.